The clone carrying this T cell receptor (beta chain) has more than one count but fewer than ten. Its antigen is unidentified. Germline V gene data show CDR1 as SGHTA and CDR2 as FQGTGA. V was cut by 5 bases and J by 7 bases, with 15 bases left in between. The CDR3 consists of 13 residues. TCR beta VDJ combinations and CDR3 sequences were profiled from genomic DNA. MiXCR was run by TCRdb on the reads, yielding one entry per CDR3 protein. The sample lists about 160,000 distinct CDR3 sequences, about 70% occurring once. The data originate from a study of CD8+CD57+ T cells in acquired aplastic anemia. Overall study context: Across the sorted CD4+ and CD8+ cells, DNA amounts averaged roughly 3.5 ug. Study-wide points: Statistical testing detected no significant gap in CD8+ Simpson's diversity between patients and controls. Patients and controls had in common twenty-nine CD8+ CDR3 sequences.

Patients sequenced had flow cytometry evidence of CD8+CD57+ cell expansion. Blood samples were obtained from patients who had received no prior therapy. The rearrangement links TRBV7-3 to TRBJ2-7; D remains ambiguous. The sequenced material came from sorted CD4+, CD8+, or CD8+CD57+ T cells (not recorded which) from PBMCs. The sequence derives from a human donor with aplastic anemia. The CDR3 coding sequence is TGTGCCAGCAGCCCAACCCGCATGGCGGAGCAGTACTTC. It encodes CASSPTRMAEQYF.